The TCR beta chain described here comes from a study of Ad26.COV2.S vaccination and SARS-CoV-2 variants. This sample's treatment: over 15 received Ad26.COV2.S at low or high dose, single or two shots; roughly 5 received placebo; per-sample allocation not given. On day 63 after the first injection, vaccine and placebo recipients gave samples. Only in-frame clones appear in the TCRdb table, and some are missing; sequencing was by immunoSEQ multiplex PCR. Among about 440,000 clones listed, about 90% were seen once. The sample in question was peripheral blood, obtained in a trial of Ad26.COV2.S vaccine versus placebo. This sequence was found in a person between 18 and 65 years old who received the Ad26.COV2.S COVID-19 vaccine or a placebo.

The CDR3 DNA reads TGTGCCAGCAGTGAAGCTAGCGGACGCGGCACAGATACGCAGTATTTT. Protein sequence: CASSEASGRGTDTQYF. The chain uses TRBV6-1 and TRBJ2-3; tentative D call: TRBD2 (6 bases). Trimming stripped 0 bases from V and 1 base from J, with 11 bases between. The CDR3 totals 16 residues. Germline values: CDR1 MNHNS, CDR2 SASEGT.